These 5 T cell receptor delta chains came from one sample sequenced in a study of γδ T cells in repeated Plasmodium falciparum infection. TCRdb called clones anew from the multiplex PCR reads with CATT. This table has tens of thousands of delta-chain clones, more than 1.4% appearing once. Gammadelta T cells were flow-sorted from PBMC into Vgamma9/Vdelta2+ and Vdelta2-negative populations for bulk analysis. The sample taken for sequencing was gamma-delta T cells from blood. These receptor sequences come from a pool of human donors (malaria-infected and uninfected, not separated).

As to this clone: The protein in TCRdb stems from a much larger clone and differs at residue 12 from this DNA's translation, likely a read error; here the protein is translated from the DNA. The chain carries TRDV2 and TRDJ1; the match to TRDD3 covers 11 bases. This CDR3 is 21 amino acids long. Trimming at V came to 2 bases and at J to 4 bases, leaving 23 bases not matched to a gene. The germline V gene encodes CDR1 GEAIGNYY and CDR2 EKD. The CDR3 reads CACDNVLLGDKPFAAVDKLIF. CDR3 nucleotides: TGTGCCTGTGACAACGTTTTACTGGGGGATAAACCCTTTGCCGCAGTCGATAAACTCATCTTT.

On this clone itself: A read error likely explains why the TCRdb protein, taken from a much larger clone, differs from this DNA's translation at residue 14; the protein shown is translated from the DNA. This chain uses TRDV1 with TRDJ1; D might be TRDD3 (5 bases). Because TCRdb records no J gene, it was assigned here through a match of the DNA to germline. V was trimmed by 1 base and J by 0 bases, leaving 36 bases between them. The CDR3 consists of 24 residues. Germline-derived CDR1 and CDR2 are TSWWSYY and QGS. CDR3 nucleotide sequence: TGTGCTCTTGGGGAACCCCGAACCGGAGGGCATCTCAGACCGGGGGTCCCTAACACCGATAAACTCATCTTT. Amino acid sequence: CALGEPRTGGHLRPGVPNTDKLIF.

This clone was seen a handful of times. This sequence is one base from a far larger clone and is likely a read error. In the same sample, other DNA sequences code for this CDR3. V gene TRDV1 combines with J gene TRDJ1; weak D call: TRDD3 (7 bases). Here the J gene came from matching the DNA to germline, since TCRdb omits it. V lost 0 bases and J 6 bases, leaving 32 bases between the germline ends. Germline values: CDR1 TSWWSYY, CDR2 QGS. CDR3 length: 21 amino acids. CDR3 in DNA: TGTGCTCTTGGGGAACTACTCCTACGTGGTTCTGGGGGCCTCTCCCCCCATAAACTCATCTTT. The encoded protein is CALGELLLRGSGGLSPHKLIF.

This clone has just a few counts. A read error is likely here: a far larger clone is one base away. The same CDR3 arises from other DNA sequences in this sample as well. The chain combines TRDV1 with TRDJ1; D may be TRDD3 (6 bases). The J gene is not listed in TCRdb, so it was assigned here from a DNA match to germline. This CDR3 spans 19 amino acids. Trimming removed 2 bases at V and 8 bases at J, with 30 bases between. CDR1 TSWWSYY and CDR2 QGS come from the germline V gene. CDR3: CALGEASSPNYWGGYKLIF. The CDR3 region has the DNA TGTGCTCTTGGGGAAGCGTCGAGTCCCAACTATTGGGGGGGCTACAAACTCATCTTT.

This clone has just a few counts. TCRdb's protein, taken from a much larger clone, differs from this DNA's translation at residue 17, likely owing to a read error; the protein displayed comes from the DNA. CDR3 DNA sequence: TGTGCTCTTGGGGAACGATTTACTCTAACCCTCGTGTACACCGATAAACCCATCTTT. Translation gives CALGERFTLTLVYTDKPIF. The V gene reported is TRDV1; the J gene is uncalled; the tabulated D call, TRDD3, remains unverified against the DNA. The germline gives CDR1 TSWWSYY, CDR2 QGS. This CDR3 contains 19 residues.